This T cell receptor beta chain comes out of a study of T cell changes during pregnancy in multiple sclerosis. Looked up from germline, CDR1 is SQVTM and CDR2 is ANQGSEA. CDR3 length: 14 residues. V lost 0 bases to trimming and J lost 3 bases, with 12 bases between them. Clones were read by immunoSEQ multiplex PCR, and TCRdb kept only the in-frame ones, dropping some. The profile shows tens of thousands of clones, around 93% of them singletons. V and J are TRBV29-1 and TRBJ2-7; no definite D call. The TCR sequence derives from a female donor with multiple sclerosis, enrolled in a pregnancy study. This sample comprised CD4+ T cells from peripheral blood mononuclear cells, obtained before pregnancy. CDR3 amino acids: CSVEDGGGYYEQYF. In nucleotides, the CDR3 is TGCAGCGTTGAAGATGGCGGCGGTTACTACGAGCAGTACTTC.